What follows describes a single T cell receptor beta chain. Its antigen is unidentified. Only in-frame clones appear in the TCRdb table, and some are missing; sequencing was by immunoSEQ multiplex PCR. Found here are approximately 88,000 clones, 92% of them singletons; the top ten hold approximately 5.6%. This sample stems from a study of T cell responses to AZD1222 COVID-19 vaccine. Study-level information: Pooled together were second doses at about 4 or about 12 weeks. Whole-study findings and limits: Reports say nearly half of spike-specific TCRs go after unmutated variant regions. Breadth and depth of Spike-specific TCRs rose after two AZD1222 doses. CD4 TCRs linked to vaccination spanned spike, dominating at 160-218 and 743-854.

The CDR3 has 15 amino acids. V shed 5 bases and J shed 11 bases, with 22 bases lying between them. Germline CDR1 reads LNHDA; CDR2 reads SQIVND (reference sequence). The sample was peripheral blood, taken on day 0 of AZD1222 vaccination. The chain uses TRBV19 and TRBJ1-5; possible D gene TRBD1, 5 bases. The TCR sequence derives from an adult in good health. The CDR3 sequence: CASSVQLGPAKAQHF. The CDR3, as DNA: TGTGCCAGTAGTGTCCAATTGGGACCCGCCAAGGCCCAGCATTTT.